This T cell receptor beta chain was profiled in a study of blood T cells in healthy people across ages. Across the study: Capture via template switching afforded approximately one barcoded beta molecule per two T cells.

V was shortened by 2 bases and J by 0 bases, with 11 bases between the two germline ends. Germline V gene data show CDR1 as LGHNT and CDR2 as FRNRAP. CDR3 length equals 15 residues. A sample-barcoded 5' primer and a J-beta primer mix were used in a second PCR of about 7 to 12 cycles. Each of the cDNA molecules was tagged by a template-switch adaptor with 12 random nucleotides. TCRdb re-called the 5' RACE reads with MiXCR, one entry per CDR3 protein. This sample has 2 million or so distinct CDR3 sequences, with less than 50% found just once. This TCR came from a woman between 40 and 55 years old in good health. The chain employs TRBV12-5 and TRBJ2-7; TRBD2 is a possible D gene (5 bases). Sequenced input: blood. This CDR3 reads CASGLLDFYSYEQYF. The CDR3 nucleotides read TGTGCTAGTGGTTTGTTGGACTTTTACTCCTACGAGCAGTACTTC.